This T cell receptor beta chain was recorded in a study of T cell repertoires in cytomegalovirus infection. General study findings and limits: In two of eight donors, the top clonotype was HLA-C-restricted CMV-specific.

CDR1 and CDR2 from the germline V gene are LGHNT and FRNRAP. The ends were cut back, 1 base at V and 5 bases at J, with 14 bases in the middle. The CDR3 runs to 15 residues. TCRdb ran MiXCR on the reads and lists one entry per CDR3 protein. The sample lists roughly 800,000 distinct CDR3 sequences, approximately 32% occurring once. Concerning this clonotype itself: The antigen is undetermined.

Specimen: cultured CD8+ T cells from PBMCs, collected from culture after CMV antigen stimulation. This chain uses TRBV12-5 with TRBJ1-1, with D possibly matching TRBD1 (6 bases). This clonotype was obtained from a human donor in good health (CMV status not recorded). Some clones in this sample may be carry-over from other donors' samples. The CDR3 DNA reads TGTGCTAGTGGTTTGGACGAGGGGGGTGGGACTGAAGCTTTCTTT. Translation: CASGLDEGGGTEAFF.